Below are 27 T cell receptor beta chains sequenced from a single sample in a study of CD8+CD57+ T cells in acquired aplastic anemia. It was genomic DNA that served as the template for profiling TCR beta VDJ and CDR3. MiXCR was run by TCRdb on the reads, yielding one entry per CDR3 protein. The repertoire holds 400,000 to 450,000 distinct CDR3 sequences, 65% to 80% seen once, with approximately 4% in the top ten. The source material was sorted CD4+, CD8+, or CD8+CD57+ T cells (not recorded which) from PBMCs. The source of these receptors is a human donor in good health, serving as a control.

The rearrangement uses TRBV10-1 and TRBJ2-7, with 9 bases matching TRBD1. Germline loops: CDR1 WNHNN, CDR2 SYGVQD (reference sequence). J gave up 9 bases and V 7 bases, and 13 bases lay outside the gene matches. The CDR3 sequence is 14 residues long. The DNA for the CDR3 is TGCGCCAGCATCGTAGCGGACAGGGGCCACGGGCAGTACGTC. Translation: CASIVADRGHGQYV.

The genes are TRBV7-8 and TRBJ2-3; 8 nucleotides line up with TRBD1. The CDR3 spans 13 residues. Germline lookup yields CDR1 SGHVS and CDR2 FQNEAQ. V was pared by 5 bases and J by 12 bases, with 10 bases of the junction left unmatched. In nucleotides, the CDR3 is TGTGCCAGCAGCCCGCAGGGGGCAGCTAAACAGTATTTT. Encoded protein: CASSPQGAAKQYF.

This clonotype was counted at least ten times. The chain has TRBV20-1 and TRBJ1-1; D gene uncertain. CDR1 is DFQATT and CDR2 is SNEGSKA in the germline V gene (reference sequence). V lost 6 bases and J 6 bases, leaving 11 bases between the germline ends. The CDR3 is 11 residues long. CDR3 region: CSAHGPPEAFF. The CDR3 DNA follows: TGCAGTGCGCACGGACCCCCTGAAGCTTTCTTT.

The chain employs TRBV7-3 and TRBJ2-1; TRBD2 matches 9 bases. The CDR3 is 15 residues long. The germline V gene encodes CDR1 SGHTA and CDR2 FQGTGA. Trimming cost V 1 base and J 8 bases; bases outside gene matches: 6. The CDR3 reads CASSLSGGASDEQFF. CDR3 in DNA: TGTGCCAGCAGCTTAAGCGGGGGGGCCTCCGATGAGCAGTTCTTC.

Concerning this clonotype: The DNA is omitted, as the CDR3 cannot be located on it reliably, and the CDR3 follows TCRdb's listing. The chain carries TRBV7-2 and TRBJ1-2. Germline V CDR1 and CDR2: SGHTA, FQGNSA. Inclusive of both ends, the CDR3 amounts to 16 amino acids. The CDR3 loop is CASSLEYEQYFGPYTF.

This rearrangement joins TRBV9 to TRBJ1-6, with D hard to call. Trimming cost V 3 bases and J 17 bases, with 24 bases left between them. This CDR3 is built from 15 residues. Germline CDR1 reads SGDLS; CDR2 reads YYNGEE. Here the CDR3 DNA reads TGTGCCAGCAGCGCAGATCCGTTAGGAAACACCATATTCCACTTT. Translated: CASSADPLGNTIFHF. Full variable domain (missing parts from reference TRBV9 and TRBJ1-6): DSGVTQTPKHLITATGQRVTLRCSPRSGDLSVYWYQQSLDQGLQFLIQYYNGEERAKGNILERFSAQQFPDLHSELNLSSLELGDSALYFCASSADPLGNTIFHFGNGTRLTVT.

The V gene is TRBV5-1, the J gene TRBJ2-2; 8 positions match TRBD2. Germline CDR1 SGHRS, CDR2 YFSETQ. The CDR3 extends over 16 amino acids. With V trimmed by 3 bases and J by 3 bases, 7 bases remained unmatched. The CDR3 loop reads CASSSEYGGDTGELFF. The CDR3 nucleotides are TGCGCCAGCAGCTCCGAATACGGGGGGGACACCGGGGAGCTGTTTTTT. The variable domain in full, with the rest retrieved from reference TRBV5-1 and TRBJ2-2, is KAGVTQTPRYLIKTRGQQVTLSCSPISGHRSVSWYQQTPGQGLQFLFEYFSETQRNKGNFPGRFSGRQFSNSRSEMNVSTLELGDSALYLCASSSEYGGDTGELFFGEGSRLTVL.

Turning to this clonotype: At one of its ends the junction is not consistent with the germline gene, which may arise from a read error. The rearrangement uses TRBV7-3 and TRBJ2-3; D gene unclear. This CDR3 has 14 amino acids. The germline V gene has CDR1 SGHTA and CDR2 FQGTGA. The CDR3 is CASSLASLVDTQCF. For the CDR3, the DNA is TGTGCCAGCAGCTTGGCCTCGCTTGTAGATACGCAGTGTTTT.

As for this clonotype: An end of the junction differs from the germline gene, which may be a read error. V usage is TRBV7-2 and J usage is TRBJ1-1; no clear D. This CDR3 is built from 14 residues. The germline V gene has CDR1 SGHTA and CDR2 FQGNSA. The DNA for the CDR3 is TGTGCCGGCAGCAAACCGGATAGGAACACTGAAGCTTTCTTT. This encodes CAGSKPDRNTEAFF.

This clonotype was recorded at least ten times. The chain is built from TRBV11-3 and TRBJ1-6; D unclear. There are 15 residues in the CDR3. The ends were cut back, 1 base at V and 6 bases at J, with 10 bases in the middle. The germline CDR1 and CDR2 sequences are SGHNT and YENEEA. For the CDR3, the DNA is TGTGCCAGCAGCTTAGTTGGAGAGGGTAATTCACCCCTCCACTTT. Its protein product is CASSLVGEGNSPLHF.

This chain uses TRBV2 with TRBJ2-1, with 11 positions matching TRBD1. Trimming at V came to 7 bases and at J to 7 bases, leaving 12 bases not matched to a gene. The CDR3 is 16 residues long. The germline V gene has CDR1 SNHLY and CDR2 FYNNEI. CDR3: CASTRLGQGARNEQFF. CDR3 bases: TGTGCCAGCACCCGATTAGGACAGGGGGCTAGGAATGAGCAGTTCTTC.

With regard to this clonotype: No conserved phenylalanine or tryptophan is present at the end of the CDR3, so a read error is the likely explanation. The limits of the CDR3 on the DNA are not certain, so only TCRdb's listed CDR3 is given. The CDR3: CASNIERAGAYQR. The chain recombines TRBV7-6 with TRBJ1-2. Germline V gene sequence: CDR1 SGHVS, CDR2 FNYEAQ. With termini counted, the CDR3 has 13 amino acids.

As to this clonotype: It may be a read error: a sequence one base away is much more abundant. The rearrangement links TRBV5-4 to TRBJ2-5; D is unresolved. The V gene lost 0 bases and the J gene lost 4 bases, with 7 bases spanning the gap. The CDR3 sequence is 13 residues long. Germline V gives CDR1 SGHNT, CDR2 YYREEE (reference sequence). The CDR3 spells CASSLAKGETQYF. CDR3 bases: TGTGCCAGCAGCTTGGCAAAGGGAGAGACCCAGTACTTC.

This clonotype was detected many times. The junction and the germline gene differ at one end; a read error may be behind it. V gene TRBV5-8 combines with J gene TRBJ1-4, with D possibly matching TRBD1 (5 bases). The germline V gene has CDR1 SGHTS and CDR2 YDEGEE. CDR3 length equals 11 residues. The CDR3 loop reads CASSLVTGRIF. The DNA for the CDR3 is TGTGCCAGCAGCTTGGTAACGGGACGGATATTT.

This sequence joins TRBV4-2 and TRBJ1-2, with D unclear. V lost 0 bases, J lost 4 bases, and 15 bases lay in between. The CDR3 is 16 residues long. Germline assignment: CDR1 LGHNA and CDR2 YNFKEQ. The CDR3 spells CASSQDVADPFYGYTF. CDR3 DNA: TGTGCCAGCAGCCAAGATGTGGCGGACCCCTTCTATGGCTACACCTTC.

This clonotype was detected many times. The chain is built from TRBV20-1 and TRBJ2-5; 9 bases are a match to TRBD2. The CDR3 covers 14 residues. J lost 4 bases, V lost 6 bases, and 9 bases had no gene match. The germline gives CDR1 DFQATT, CDR2 SNEGSKA (reference sequence). The CDR3 DNA sequence: TGCAGTGCCCCTATAGCGGGGGAAGGAGAGACCCAGTACTTC. This translates into CSAPIAGEGETQYF.

This clonotype was counted only a few times. The chain combines TRBV7-7 with TRBJ2-7, with D possibly TRBD2 on 6 matching bases. The CDR3 is 14 amino acids. V lost 1 base, J lost 3 bases, and 10 bases lay in between. Per the germline V gene, CDR1 is SSHAT and CDR2 is FNYEAQ (reference sequence). In DNA form, the CDR3 reads TGTGCCAGCAGCTTAGGGGTCGGGGGCTACGAGCAGTACTTC. Residues: CASSLGVGGYEQYF.

The chain couples TRBV30 to TRBJ2-1, with 9 bases matching TRBD1. V shed 2 bases, J shed 0 bases, and the junction held 14 bases outside the gene matches. The CDR3 is 19 residues long. Looked up from germline, CDR1 is GTSNPN and CDR2 is SVGIG (reference sequence). In DNA form, the CDR3 reads TGTGCCTGGAGTTTCATTCCGGGACAGGGCCAGAGCTCCTACAATGAGCAGTTCTTC. It yields the protein CAWSFIPGQGQSSYNEQFF.

The rearrangement joins TRBV7-2 to TRBJ2-5, with TRBD2 as a possible D gene (7 bases). The CDR3 sequence is 17 residues long. V gave up 0 bases and J gave up 5 bases, with 19 bases separating them. Per the germline V gene, CDR1 is SGHTA and CDR2 is FQGNSA. In DNA form, the CDR3 reads TGTGCCAGCAGCTTAGCTAGGGGGGGCGGCCAAGGTGAGACCCAGTACTTC. Amino acid sequence: CASSLARGGGQGETQYF. The complete variable domain, with remaining parts taken from reference TRBV7-2 and TRBJ2-5, reads GAGVSQSPSNKVTEKGKDVELRCDPISGHTALYWYRQSLGQGLEFLIYFQGNSAPDKSGLPSDRFSAERTGGSVSTLTIQRTQQEDSAVYLCASSLARGGGQGETQYFGPGTRLLVL.

The V gene is TRBV2, the J gene TRBJ2-7; D might be TRBD1 (5 bases). The CDR3 extends over 13 amino acids. Trimming left V 6 bases short and J 2 bases short, with 11 bases between. Germline lookup yields CDR1 SNHLY and CDR2 FYNNEI. The CDR3 here is CASRTDSTYEQYF. The CDR3 nucleotides read TGTGCCAGCAGGACCGACAGCACCTACGAGCAGTACTTC.

The chain's CDR3 is CATKDEGHNEQHF. The CDR3 nucleotides read TGCGCCACCAAGGACGAGGGACACAATGAGCAGCATTTT. The V call is TRBV10-1, the J call TRBJ1-5; maybe TRBD1 (6 bases). The CDR3 sequence is 13 residues long. Germline-derived CDR1 and CDR2 are WNHNN and SYGVQD (reference sequence). V lost 10 bases and J 13 bases, leaving 23 bases between the germline ends.

About this clonotype: In this CDR3 the conserved last residue, phenylalanine or tryptophan, is missing, so a read error is likely. The DNA is omitted, as the CDR3 cannot be located on it reliably, and the CDR3 follows TCRdb's listing. The chain uses TRBV19 and TRBJ1-6. The CDR3 has 14 amino acids, counting both end residues. CDR1 LNHDA and CDR2 SQIVND come from the germline V gene (reference sequence). CDR3 region: CASSPRPLASPLAG.

This clonotype was seen more than once but under ten times. The gene calls are TRBV19 and TRBJ1-6, with D perhaps matching TRBD1 (6 bases). V lost 9 bases and J 7 bases, leaving 19 bases between the germline ends. CDR1 LNHDA and CDR2 SQIVND come from the germline V gene (reference sequence). This CDR3 contains 15 residues. The CDR3 loop reads CASSDLGGRNSPLHF. For the CDR3, the DNA is TGTGCCAGCAGCGACCTCGGGGGGCGGAATTCACCCCTCCACTTT. The whole variable domain, filled in from reference TRBV19 and TRBJ1-6, reads DGGITQSPKYLFRKEGQNVTLSCEQNLNHDAMYWYRQDPGQGLRLIYYSQIVNDFQKGDIAEGYSVSREKKESFPLTVTSAQKNPTAFYLCASSDLGGRNSPLHFGNGTRLTVT.

Details on this clonotype: This is likely a read error, given that the CDR3 carries no conserved phenylalanine or tryptophan at its end. The limits of the CDR3 on the DNA are not certain, so only TCRdb's listed CDR3 is given. The chain links TRBV14 to TRBJ2-1. The germline V gene encodes CDR1 SGHDN and CDR2 FVKESK. Ends included, the CDR3 has 11 residues. The CDR3 reads CASTRQNKEFL.

The rearrangement joins TRBV20-1 to TRBJ1-3; D remains ambiguous. Germline CDR1 and CDR2: DFQATT and SNEGSKA (reference sequence). The CDR3 sequence is 13 residues long. Trimming took 4 bases from V and 1 from J, leaving 8 bases between them. The CDR3 here is CSAKAGSGNTIYF. CDR3 coding DNA: TGCAGTGCTAAAGCGGGGTCTGGAAACACCATATATTTT.

This clonotype has ten or more counts. In nucleotides, the CDR3 is TGCAGTGCTAGAATTCTGGGTCAGGAGAGCACCGGGGAGCTGTTTTTT. It specifies CSARILGQESTGELFF. The chain joins TRBV20-1 to TRBJ2-2; D ambiguous. V shed 2 bases and J shed 4 bases, with 17 bases lying between them. The CDR3 runs to 16 residues. The germline V gene has CDR1 DFQATT and CDR2 SNEGSKA (reference sequence).

The chain recombines TRBV11-3 with TRBJ1-6, with D unclear. Germline CDR1 and CDR2: SGHNT and YENEEA. Trimming pared 7 bases from V and 10 bases from J, leaving 17 bases between. This CDR3 comprises 14 residues. For the CDR3, the DNA is TGTGCCAGCACGTTGACTGAAAATGGGTCACCCCTCCACTTT. Amino acids: CASTLTENGSPLHF.